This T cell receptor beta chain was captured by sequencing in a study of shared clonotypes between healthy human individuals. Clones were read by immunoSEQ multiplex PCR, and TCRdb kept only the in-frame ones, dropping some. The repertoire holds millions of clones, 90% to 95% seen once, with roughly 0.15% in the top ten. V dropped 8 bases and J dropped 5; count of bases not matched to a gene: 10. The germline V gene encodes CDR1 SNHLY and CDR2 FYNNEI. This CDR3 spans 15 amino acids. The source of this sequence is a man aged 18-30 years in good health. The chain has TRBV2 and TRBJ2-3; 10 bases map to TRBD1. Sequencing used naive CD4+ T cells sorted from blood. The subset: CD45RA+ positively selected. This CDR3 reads CASVGQGGQLDTQYF. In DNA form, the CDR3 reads TGTGCCAGCGTAGGACAGGGGGGACAATTAGATACGCAGTATTTT.